Listed here are 32 T cell receptor beta chains from one sample, sequenced in a study of blood T cell repertoires in COVID-19. Assay: immunoSEQ multiplex PCR; the TCRdb copy retains only in-frame clones and omits some. Altogether 400,000 or so clones are present, about 88% being singletons, with the ten largest covering about 1.4%. The sequencing input was peripheral blood. These receptors came from a woman aged 40 to 49 with COVID-19, enrolled during active disease.

This chain joins TRBV4-3 and TRBJ1-1, with a weak D call TRBD1 (5 bases). Trimming took 0 bases from V and 2 from J, leaving 13 bases between them. This CDR3 spans 16 amino acids. The germline CDR1 and CDR2 sequences are LGHNA and YSLEER. The CDR3 sequence is CASSQDWGGENTEAFF. Written as DNA, the CDR3 is TGCGCCAGCAGCCAAGATTGGGGGGGGGAAAACACTGAAGCTTTCTTT.

The chain combines TRBV15 with TRBJ1-2; possible D gene TRBD1, 5 bases. CDR3 length equals 14 residues. Per germline, CDR1 LNHNV and CDR2 YYDKDF (reference sequence). Trimming stripped 1 base from V and 1 base from J, with 7 bases between. CDR3 loop: CATSRVTDNYGYTF. The CDR3 nucleotides read TGTGCCACCAGCAGAGTGACAGATAACTATGGCTACACCTTC.

This sequence joins TRBV9 and TRBJ1-1; tentative D call: TRBD1 (5 bases). Trimming removed 0 bases at V and 6 bases at J, with 15 bases between. Germline CDR1 reads SGDLS; CDR2 reads YYNGEE. The CDR3 length is 15 residues. The CDR3 DNA reads as TGTGCCAGCAGCGTAGCAGCAGGGCCGGGGGCTGAAGCTTTCTTT. Translation: CASSVAAGPGAEAFF.

The V call is TRBV6-5, the J call TRBJ1-6; 9 nucleotides line up with TRBD1. CDR1 is MNHEY, CDR2 SVGAGI, per germline. The ends lost 2 bases at V and 7 bases at J; junction bases unmatched: 6. The CDR3 sequence is 16 residues long. Here the CDR3 DNA reads TGTGCCAGCAGTTACCAGGGACAGGGAATCAATTCACCCCTCCACTTT. Amino acid sequence: CASSYQGQGINSPLHF.

This clone was seen a single time. V and J are TRBV7-3 and TRBJ2-3; 15 nucleotides line up with TRBD2. CDR1 is SGHTA, CDR2 FQGTGA, per germline. V gave up 5 bases and J gave up 1 base; unmatched junction bases: 4. The CDR3 is made up of 17 amino acids. CDR3 sequence (DNA): TGTGCCAGCAGCGATCGGACTAGCGGGAGGGGCACAGATACGCAGTATTTT. As protein: CASSDRTSGRGTDTQYF.

The chain employs TRBV27 and TRBJ1-1; maybe TRBD1 (6 bases). The ends were cut back, 6 bases at V and 4 bases at J, with 12 bases in the middle. Per germline, CDR1 MNHEY and CDR2 SMNVEV (reference sequence). The CDR3 contains 13 residues. In DNA, the CDR3 is TGTGCCAGCAGAAACAGGGTCTCCACTGAAGCTTTCTTT. This sequence encodes CASRNRVSTEAFF.

Only one count was recorded for this clone. This chain uses TRBV4-3 with TRBJ2-1; possible D gene TRBD1, 6 bases. V lost 4 bases, J lost 5 bases, and 9 bases lay in between. Germline assignment: CDR1 LGHNA and CDR2 YSLEER. This CDR3 spans 13 amino acids. The CDR3 spells CASSRDTDNEQFF. The CDR3 DNA follows: TGCGCCAGCAGCCGGGACACAGACAATGAGCAGTTCTTC.

This sequence joins TRBV28 and TRBJ1-1; D not resolved. The CDR3 loop spans 13 amino acids. Germline V CDR1 and CDR2: MDHEN, SYDVKM. Trimming took 9 bases from V and 2 from J, leaving 13 bases between them. CDR3 residues: CASHRAGNTEAFF. The DNA of the CDR3 is TGTGCCAGTCATCGAGCAGGCAACACTGAAGCTTTCTTT.

The V and J genes are TRBV2 and TRBJ1-5, with 7 bases that match TRBD1. The germline V gene encodes CDR1 SNHLY and CDR2 FYNNEI. The CDR3 covers 16 residues. V shed 2 bases, J shed 1 base, and the junction held 5 bases outside the gene matches. In DNA form, the CDR3 reads TGTGCCAGCAGTGAACGTAGGGGGCAGAGCAATCAGCCCCAGCATTTT. Translating gives CASSERRGQSNQPQHF.

The rearrangement uses TRBV27 and TRBJ1-5; D not certain. Trimming removed 0 bases at V and 9 bases at J, with 21 bases between. This CDR3 has 17 amino acids. The germline V gene has CDR1 MNHEY and CDR2 SMNVEV (reference sequence). This CDR3 is CASSLSSPPASGRPQHF. The CDR3 coding sequence is TGTGCCAGCAGTTTATCCTCGCCCCCGGCCTCGGGTAGGCCCCAGCATTTT.

The V gene is TRBV29-1, the J gene TRBJ1-5; TRBD1 might be the D (6 bases). The V and J ends lost 5 bases and 2 bases respectively, with 19 bases between them. CDR3 length: 16 amino acids. The V gene's germline CDR1 is SQVTM and CDR2 ANQGSEA. CDR3 DNA: TGCAGCGTTTTTTTCAAATCAGCAGGGGGCAATCAGCCCCAGCATTTT. It specifies CSVFFKSAGGNQPQHF.

This clone was seen more than once but under ten times. The J gene is TRBJ1-1, the V gene TRBV30, with D tentatively TRBD1 (6 bases). V was shortened by 0 bases and J by 0 bases, with 8 bases between the two germline ends. There are 14 residues in the CDR3. Germline V lookup: CDR1 GTSNPN, CDR2 SVGIG (reference sequence). The CDR3 loop reads CAWSVSGVNTEAFF. The CDR3, as DNA: TGTGCCTGGAGTGTATCAGGGGTGAACACTGAAGCTTTCTTT.

V and J are TRBV28 and TRBJ1-1, with 8 bases fitting TRBD1. The trim removed 5 bases at V and 4 bases at J, leaving 6 bases unmatched. Germline V gene sequence: CDR1 MDHEN, CDR2 SYDVKM. This CDR3 spans 14 amino acids. The CDR3: CASSTGGESTEAFF. The DNA for the CDR3 is TGTGCCAGCAGTACAGGGGGGGAGAGCACTGAAGCTTTCTTT.

The V gene is TRBV10-3, the J gene TRBJ1-5; possibly TRBD1 for D (6 bases). Per germline, CDR1 ENHRY and CDR2 SYGVKD. Trimming shortened V by 2 bases and J by 6 bases, and 8 bases separated the two germline ends. The CDR3 totals 13 residues. The CDR3 nucleotides read TGTGCCATCAGTGAGGAACAGGGTCAGCCCCAGCATTTT. It yields the protein CAISEEQGQPQHF.

This chain joins TRBV18 and TRBJ1-1; 7 nucleotides align to TRBD1. Losses at the gene ends were 1 base for V and 7 bases for J; bases not matched to a gene: 9. This CDR3 contains 15 residues. Germline lookup yields CDR1 KGHSH and CDR2 LQKENI. The CDR3 loop reads CASSPHEGGWGEAFF. The DNA for the CDR3 is TGTGCCAGCTCACCACATGAAGGGGGCTGGGGTGAAGCTTTCTTT.

V and J are TRBV6-5 and TRBJ1-4; 7 nucleotides line up with TRBD1. Germline assignment: CDR1 MNHEY and CDR2 SVGAGI. Germline trimming cut 6 bases from V and 8 bases from J; bases unmatched to any gene: 9. This CDR3 has 14 residues. The CDR3 protein is CASSPETGREKLFF. The CDR3 bases are TGTGCCAGCAGCCCCGAGACAGGGCGGGAAAAACTGTTTTTT.

Only one count was recorded for this clone. V and J are TRBV4-3 and TRBJ2-2; 9 bases map to TRBD1. This CDR3 is built from 16 residues. V lost 6 bases to trimming and J lost 6 bases; unmatched junction nucleotides: 11. The V gene's germline CDR1 is LGHNA and CDR2 YSLEER. The CDR3 loop reads CASRLLLGTGPGELFF. The CDR3 nucleotides read TGCGCCAGCAGACTCCTCTTAGGGACAGGGCCCGGGGAGCTGTTTTTT.

V is TRBV6-6 and J is TRBJ2-5; perhaps TRBD1 as D (5 bases). Germline loops: CDR1 MNHNY, CDR2 SVGAGI (reference sequence). Trimming removed 5 bases at V and 5 bases at J, with 6 bases between. The CDR3 is made up of 11 amino acids. CDR3 loop: CASSRQETQYF. CDR3 nucleotide sequence: TGTGCCAGCAGTCGACAGGAGACCCAGTACTTC.

This clone was counted once. The J gene is TRBJ1-4, the V gene TRBV19; 7 bases are a match to TRBD1. This CDR3 region has 14 residues. With V trimmed by 9 bases and J by 6 bases, 10 bases remained unmatched. The germline V gene encodes CDR1 LNHDA and CDR2 SQIVND (reference sequence). Here the CDR3 reads CASSFGDSYEKLFF. Written as DNA, the CDR3 is TGTGCCAGCTCATTCGGGGACAGCTATGAAAAACTGTTTTTT.

The chain uses TRBV28 and TRBJ1-1; 8 bases line up with TRBD1. The germline V gene encodes CDR1 MDHEN and CDR2 SYDVKM. The CDR3 covers 15 residues. V was pared by 9 bases and J by 0 bases, with 9 bases of the junction left unmatched. The CDR3 reads CASLQTGDMNTEAFF. CDR3 bases: TGTGCCAGTTTACAGACAGGGGACATGAACACTGAAGCTTTCTTT.

V is TRBV2 and J is TRBJ1-5; D ambiguous. The CDR3 has 14 residues. Germline V gives CDR1 SNHLY, CDR2 FYNNEI. Trimming shortened V by 3 bases and J by 7 bases, and 13 bases separated the two germline ends. CDR3 protein: CASSDGGRKQPQHF. The CDR3 nucleotides are TGTGCCAGCAGTGATGGCGGGAGGAAGCAGCCCCAGCATTTT.

This chain joins TRBV28 and TRBJ2-1; 12 positions agree with TRBD2. The CDR3 runs 16 residues. CDR1 MDHEN and CDR2 SYDVKM come from the germline V gene. With V trimmed by 0 bases and J by 5 bases, 2 bases remained unmatched. The CDR3 here is CASSLWTSGGHNEQFF. The CDR3 region has the DNA TGTGCCAGCAGTTTATGGACTAGCGGGGGTCACAATGAGCAGTTCTTC. The whole variable domain, remainder taken from reference TRBV28 and TRBJ2-1, is DVKVTQSSRYLVKRTGEKVFLECVQDMDHENMFWYRQDPGLGLRLIYFSYDVKMKEKGDIPEGYSVSREKKERFSLILESASTNQTSMYLCASSLWTSGGHNEQFFGPGTRLTVL.

The CDR3 bases are TGTGCCAGCAGCTACTTCGACTCTGGAAACACCATATATTTT. This sequence encodes CASSYFDSGNTIYF. The gene calls are TRBV5-6 and TRBJ1-3; D gene unclear. V shed 3 bases and J shed 0 bases, with 7 bases lying between them. The length of the CDR3 is 14 residues. Per the germline V gene, CDR1 is SGHDT and CDR2 is YYEEEE.

The chain recombines TRBV19 with TRBJ2-7; possible D gene TRBD1, 6 bases. Germline CDR1 and CDR2: LNHDA and SQIVND (reference sequence). The germline V and J ends were trimmed by 4 bases and 0 bases, with 10 bases remaining between them. This CDR3 comprises 14 residues. The CDR3 coding sequence is TGTGCCAGTAGTAGGGGCAGGGGCTCCTACGAGCAGTACTTC. This sequence encodes CASSRGRGSYEQYF.

The V gene is TRBV7-6, the J gene TRBJ2-5; 10 positions agree with TRBD1. V shed 5 bases, J shed 4 bases, and the junction held 4 bases outside the gene matches. This CDR3 comprises 14 residues. Germline-derived CDR1 and CDR2 are SGHVS and FNYEAQ. The CDR3 DNA follows: TGTGCCAGCAGCCGCGGGACAGGGGCAGAGACCCAGTACTTC. This gives the protein CASSRGTGAETQYF.

V gene TRBV30 combines with J gene TRBJ2-7; weak D call: TRBD1 (8 bases). The germline V and J ends were trimmed by 2 bases and 5 bases, with 16 bases remaining between them. Looked up from germline, CDR1 is GTSNPN and CDR2 is SVGIG (reference sequence). The CDR3 length is 14 residues. The CDR3 DNA follows: TGTGCCTGGAGTACTGGGACAGGACTAGACGAGCAGTACTTC. Amino acid sequence: CAWSTGTGLDEQYF.

As regards this clone: A read error may account for a junction end that differs from germline. The gene calls are TRBV7-6 and TRBJ1-4, with a weak D call TRBD1 (6 bases). From germline, CDR1 is SGHVS and CDR2 FNYEAQ. This CDR3 region has 17 residues. The CDR3 DNA sequence: TGTGCCAGCAGTTTAGCGCATTTAGGCAGGGGAGGGGAAAAACTGTTTTTT. It specifies CASSLAHLGRGGEKLFF. Supplemented by reference TRBV7-6 and TRBJ1-4, the full variable domain reads GAGVSQSPRYKVTKRGQDVALRCDPISGHVSLYWYRQALGQGPEFLTYFNYEAQQDKSGLPNDRFSAERPEGSISTLTIQRTEQRDSAMYRCASSLAHLGRGGEKLFFGSGTQLSVL.

The chain has TRBV13 and TRBJ2-7; 9 bases are a match to TRBD2. The CDR3 runs to 16 residues. Trimming cost V 2 bases and J 2 bases; bases outside gene matches: 7. The germline gives CDR1 PRHDT, CDR2 FYEKMQ (reference sequence). The CDR3 bases are TGTGCCAGCAGCTTACGGCGGACTAGCGCTCCCTACGAGCAGTACTTC. This gives the protein CASSLRRTSAPYEQYF.

This chain connects TRBV9 to TRBJ1-2; D is uncertain. Germline V gene lookup returns CDR1 SGDLS and CDR2 YYNGEE. The CDR3 has 13 amino acids. V gave up 1 base and J gave up 6 bases, with 10 bases separating them. The CDR3 sequence: CASSVSVGDGYTF. Here the CDR3 DNA reads TGTGCCAGCAGCGTATCAGTAGGAGATGGCTACACCTTC.

This clone was seen just once. The chain links TRBV5-4 to TRBJ2-3; possibly TRBD2 for D (6 bases). Deletions cut 3 bases from V and 6 bases from J, with 11 bases between. This CDR3 region has 13 residues. Germline CDR1 SGHNT, CDR2 YYREEE (reference sequence). CDR3 in DNA: TGTGCCAGCAGCTCTACGGGAGTGGATACGCAGTATTTT. Translated, it gives CASSSTGVDTQYF.

V and J are TRBV28 and TRBJ2-5, with a weak D call TRBD2 (6 bases). The V and J ends lost 6 bases and 12 bases respectively, with 20 bases between them. This CDR3 is built from 13 residues. Germline V gene data show CDR1 as MDHEN and CDR2 as SYDVKM. CDR3 sequence reads: CASRSVHRDSEYF. The CDR3 DNA sequence: TGTGCCAGCAGATCTGTCCACCGGGACTCCGAGTACTTC.

The sample holds a few counts of this clone. The rearrangement joins TRBV28 to TRBJ1-4; 7 bases are shared with TRBD1. CDR1 is MDHEN and CDR2 is SYDVKM in the germline V gene. This CDR3 is 13 amino acids long. V lost 7 bases, J lost 7 bases, and 6 bases stayed unmatched. The CDR3 protein is CASTPGGFEKLFF. The DNA for the CDR3 is TGTGCCAGCACTCCAGGGGGGTTTGAAAAACTGTTTTTT.